These 26 T cell receptor beta chains were sequenced from one sample in a study of blood T cell repertoires in COVID-19. This table comes from immunoSEQ multiplex PCR, and its TCRdb copy is limited to in-frame clones, with some not included. The sample consists of a few hundred thousand clones, approximately 80% of them appearing once. Material: peripheral blood. These receptors all come from a human donor with acute or convalescent COVID-19. The donor label of this sample is uncertain.

This chain uses TRBV19 with TRBJ1-1; maybe TRBD1 (6 bases). The V gene's germline CDR1 is LNHDA and CDR2 SQIVND (reference sequence). The V and J ends lost 7 bases and 1 base respectively, with 16 bases between them. The CDR3 extends over 15 amino acids. The CDR3 nucleotides are TGTGCCAGTAAATTCCTGGGACAACCGAACACTGAAGCTTTCTTT. Translating it yields CASKFLGQPNTEAFF.

The chain combines TRBV7-2 with TRBJ2-7; D remains unclear. The CDR3 covers 13 residues. The germline gives CDR1 SGHTA, CDR2 FQGNSA. V was shortened by 1 base and J by 6 bases, with 10 bases between the two germline ends. The chain's CDR3 is CASSLEIYSEQYF. CDR3 DNA sequence: TGTGCCAGCAGCTTAGAGATCTATTCCGAGCAGTACTTC.

CDR3 nucleotide sequence: TGTGCCAGCAGCCCTAGGGCAGGGCTCACTGAAGCTTTCTTT. Amino acids: CASSPRAGLTEAFF. The chain employs TRBV5-4 and TRBJ1-1; a weak D match, TRBD1 (5 bases). Trimming removed 4 bases at V and 4 bases at J, with 14 bases between. CDR1 and CDR2 (germline): SGHNT, YYREEE (reference sequence). This CDR3 is 14 amino acids long.

The chain links TRBV5-1 to TRBJ1-5; weak D call: TRBD1 (6 bases). This CDR3 is 14 amino acids long. V lost 1 base and J lost 7, with 12 bases in between. CDR1 is SGHRS and CDR2 is YFSETQ in the germline V gene. The chain's CDR3 is CASSLWGGGQPQHF. Here the CDR3 DNA reads TGCGCCAGCAGCTTGTGGGGGGGCGGGCAGCCCCAGCATTTT.

In this sample, this clone turned up once. This chain joins TRBV19 and TRBJ2-7; TRBD1 matches at 8 bases. Germline V gives CDR1 LNHDA, CDR2 SQIVND (reference sequence). This CDR3 has 13 residues. Unmatched junction bases numbered 3, after V lost 5 bases and J lost 3 bases. CDR3 sequence: CASSLDRGYEQYF. DNA for the CDR3: TGTGCCAGTAGTCTTGACAGGGGCTACGAGCAGTACTTC.

The CDR3 loop is CASNTLNSPLHF. CDR3 DNA sequence: TGTGCCAGCAACACCCTCAATTCACCCCTCCACTTT. The rearrangement joins TRBV3-1 (or the pseudogene TRBV3-2) to TRBJ1-6; D is unresolved. V lost 7 bases and J lost 7, with 8 bases in between. The CDR3 contains 12 residues. Germline V gene lookup returns CDR1 LGHDT and CDR2 YNNKEL (reference sequence).

V gene TRBV9 combines with J gene TRBJ2-7; possible D gene TRBD2, 5 bases. The CDR3 extends over 14 amino acids. Germline CDR1 reads SGDLS; CDR2 reads YYNGEE. The V end was cut by 4 bases, the J end by 12 bases, with 23 bases between. The CDR3: CASSSTSNSGIRYF. The CDR3, as DNA: TGTGCCAGCAGCTCAACCTCCAACTCGGGGATCCGGTACTTC.

The CDR3 coding sequence is TGTGCCAGCAGTCCTGGGACAGGGGAATACGAGCAGTACTTC. Residues: CASSPGTGEYEQYF. This sequence joins TRBV27 and TRBJ2-7, with TRBD1 identical over 10 bases. The V gene end was trimmed by 5 bases and the J gene end by 4 bases; junction bases not matched to a gene: 5. This CDR3 spans 14 amino acids. From germline, CDR1 is MNHEY and CDR2 SMNVEV (reference sequence).

The rearrangement joins TRBV18 to TRBJ1-1; 7 bases map to TRBD1. The V and J ends lost 3 bases and 1 base, in that order; junction bases with no gene match: 5. The CDR3 consists of 15 residues. Germline V gene sequence: CDR1 KGHSH, CDR2 LQKENI. CDR3 sequence (DNA): TGTGCCAGCTCACCCTCCAGGGGGGAGAACACTGAAGCTTTCTTT. It specifies CASSPSRGENTEAFF.

This chain joins TRBV28 and TRBJ2-7; D possibly corresponds to TRBD1 (5 bases). The CDR3 is 11 amino acids. Between the trimmed V and J ends, which lost 5 bases and 3 bases, there was a span of 5 bases. CDR1 is MDHEN and CDR2 is SYDVKM in the germline V gene. CDR3 in DNA: TGTGCCAGCAGTGACAGCTACGAGCAGTACTTC. Its translation: CASSDSYEQYF.

The gene calls are TRBV28 and TRBJ1-2; no reliable D call. CDR1 and CDR2 from the germline V gene are MDHEN and SYDVKM. V was trimmed by 3 bases and J by 0 bases, leaving 11 bases between them. CDR3 length: 15 amino acids. The CDR3 nucleotides are TGTGCCAGCAGTTTTGTTCTACTAACTAACTATGGCTACACCTTC. It codes for CASSFVLLTNYGYTF.

V usage is TRBV11-2 and J usage is TRBJ2-7; 10 positions match TRBD1. CDR3 length: 14 residues. Germline trimming cut 5 bases from V and 4 bases from J; bases unmatched to any gene: 5. CDR1 SGHAT and CDR2 FQNNGV come from the germline V gene. The CDR3 DNA reads TGTGCCAGCAGCATCGGGACAGGGGCTTACGAGCAGTACTTC. Encoded protein: CASSIGTGAYEQYF.

As to this clone: In the same sample, other DNA sequences code for this CDR3. The rearrangement uses TRBV7-9 and TRBJ2-1; 7 positions agree with TRBD1. The V gene end was trimmed by 1 base and the J gene end by 0 bases; junction bases not matched to a gene: 3. The CDR3 is 16 amino acids. Germline loops: CDR1 SEHNR, CDR2 FQNEAQ (reference sequence). The CDR3: CASSLGSGGSYNEQFF. The CDR3 DNA reads TGTGCCAGCAGCTTAGGGTCAGGGGGCTCCTACAATGAGCAGTTCTTC.

The chain has TRBV9 and TRBJ1-5; the D is unclear. The germline gives CDR1 SGDLS, CDR2 YYNGEE. V lost 2 bases, J lost 0 bases, and 6 bases lay in between. The CDR3 runs 14 residues. CDR3 in DNA: TGTGCCAGCAGCGTCGGTATTAGCAATCAGCCCCAGCATTTT. This sequence encodes CASSVGISNQPQHF. Full variable domain (missing parts from reference TRBV9 and TRBJ1-5): DSGVTQTPKHLITATGQRVTLRCSPRSGDLSVYWYQQSLDQGLQFLIQYYNGEERAKGNILERFSAQQFPDLHSELNLSSLELGDSALYFCASSVGISNQPQHFGDGTRLSIL.

This rearrangement joins TRBV7-2 to TRBJ1-1, with D maybe TRBD1 (5 bases). There are 15 residues in the CDR3. V was trimmed by 4 bases and J by 12 bases, leaving 24 bases between them. Germline CDR1 reads SGHTA; CDR2 reads FQGNSA. The CDR3 loop is CASSYQGRGTAMSFF. CDR3 nucleotide sequence: TGTGCCAGCAGCTACCAAGGGAGGGGTACGGCAATGTCTTTCTTT. Combining the CDR3 with reference TRBV7-2 and TRBJ1-1 gives the whole variable domain GAGVSQSPSNKVTEKGKDVELRCDPISGHTALYWYRQSLGQGLEFLIYFQGNSAPDKSGLPSDRFSAERTGGSVSTLTIQRTQQEDSAVYLCASSYQGRGTAMSFFGQGTRLTVV.

The table lists this clone with a count of one. This chain uses TRBV18 with TRBJ2-1, with D perhaps matching TRBD1 (5 bases). CDR1 is KGHSH, CDR2 LQKENI, per germline. The CDR3 has 16 residues. The V gene lost 0 bases and the J gene lost 2 bases, with 11 bases spanning the gap. For the CDR3, the DNA is TGTGCCAGCTCACCACCGGGGCTAGGAGCCTACAATGAGCAGTTCTTC. Its translation is CASSPPGLGAYNEQFF.

This sequence joins TRBV2 and TRBJ1-1; D remains unclear. CDR3 length: 12 residues. Deletions cut 3 bases from V and 9 bases from J, with 11 bases between. Germline V gene lookup returns CDR1 SNHLY and CDR2 FYNNEI. The CDR3 nucleotides are TGTGCCAGCAGTGACCCGACGGGGAAAGCTTTCTTT. Its translation: CASSDPTGKAFF.

V usage is TRBV5-1 and J usage is TRBJ1-5, with D possibly TRBD1 on 6 matching bases. Germline values: CDR1 SGHRS, CDR2 YFSETQ. The germline V and J ends were trimmed by 2 bases and 4 bases, with 7 bases remaining between them. The CDR3 loop spans 13 amino acids. The CDR3 protein is CASSLTGNQPQHF. In DNA form, the CDR3 reads TGCGCCAGCAGCTTAACAGGGAATCAGCCCCAGCATTTT.

The chain is built from TRBV3-1 (or the pseudogene TRBV3-2) and TRBJ2-2, with D perhaps TRBD1 (6 bases). The CDR3 spans 18 residues. Germline V gives CDR1 LGHDT, CDR2 YNNKEL (reference sequence). Trimming took 3 bases from V and 6 from J, leaving 23 bases between them. The CDR3, as DNA: TGTGCCAGCAGCCATAGGATTCGCCGGGACATCAGGCCCGGGGAGCTGTTTTTT. It is translated as CASSHRIRRDIRPGELFF.

The chain is built from TRBV9 and TRBJ2-5; D remains unclear. This CDR3 has 13 amino acids. The germline V and J ends were trimmed by 4 bases and 1 base, with 8 bases remaining between them. From germline, CDR1 is SGDLS and CDR2 YYNGEE. As DNA, the CDR3 is TGTGCCAGCAGCCCAATAGTCCAAGAGACCCAGTACTTC. Translating gives CASSPIVQETQYF.

The chain joins TRBV7-2 to TRBJ1-1, with D unclear. This CDR3 is built from 14 residues. The V end lost 3 bases, the J end lost 5 bases, and 13 bases lay between the germline ends. Germline loops: CDR1 SGHTA, CDR2 FQGNSA. As DNA, the CDR3 is TGTGCCAGCAGCTTTCGGTGGGCAGGTACTGAAGCTTTCTTT. Encoded protein: CASSFRWAGTEAFF.

This clone came up many times. The CDR3 loop reads CASSPYRTGEDYGYTF. CDR3 nucleotide sequence: TGTGCCAGCTCACCTTACCGGACAGGGGAGGACTATGGCTACACCTTC. The rearrangement uses TRBV18 and TRBJ1-2; 9 positions match TRBD1. This CDR3 spans 16 amino acids. Germline assignment: CDR1 KGHSH and CDR2 LQKENI. J was trimmed by 3 bases and V by 3 bases; bases with no gene match: 8.

This sequence joins TRBV3-1 (or the pseudogene TRBV3-2) and TRBJ1-3; possibly TRBD1 for D (6 bases). Germline CDR1 is LGHDT and CDR2 is YNNKEL (reference sequence). V lost 4 bases and J 0 bases, leaving 19 bases between the germline ends. The CDR3 contains 18 residues. In DNA form, the CDR3 reads TGTGCCAGCAGCCCACAGGCCCCCGCGACAGGCTCTGGAAACACCATATATTTT. Protein: CASSPQAPATGSGNTIYF.

The chain links TRBV18 to TRBJ1-1; D is possibly TRBD1 (5 bases). V was pared by 8 bases and J by 0 bases, with 19 bases between. Germline values: CDR1 KGHSH, CDR2 LQKENI. This CDR3 has 16 amino acids. CDR3: CASTKPRGTLNTEAFF. The CDR3 bases are TGTGCCAGCACAAAACCCCGGGGGACCCTGAACACTGAAGCTTTCTTT. Full variable domain (missing parts from reference TRBV18 and TRBJ1-1): NAGVMQNPRHLVRRRGQEARLRCSPMKGHSHVYWYRQLPEEGLKFMVYLQKENIIDESGMPKERFSAEFPKEGPSILRIQQVVRGDSAAYFCASTKPRGTLNTEAFFGQGTRLTVV.

The V call is TRBV11-2, the J call TRBJ1-4; the D is unclear. This CDR3 comprises 13 residues. Looked up from germline, CDR1 is SGHAT and CDR2 is FQNNGV. V was trimmed by 5 bases and J by 8 bases, leaving 12 bases between them. The CDR3 bases are TGTGCCAGCAGCGGGAGAGTGGACGAAAAACTGTTTTTT. Residues: CASSGRVDEKLFF. Using reference TRBV11-2 and TRBJ1-4 for the parts outside the CDR3, the full variable domain is EAGVAQSPRYKIIEKRQSVAFWCNPISGHATLYWYQQILGQGPKLLIQFQNNGVVDDSQLPKDRFSAERLKGVDSTLKIQPAKLEDSAVYLCASSGRVDEKLFFGSGTQLSVL.

The V gene is TRBV10-3, the J gene TRBJ1-2; perhaps TRBD1 as D (5 bases). Germline values: CDR1 ENHRY, CDR2 SYGVKD. This CDR3 comprises 15 residues. Trimming shortened V by 2 bases and J by 0 bases, and 10 bases separated the two germline ends. In DNA, the CDR3 is TGTGCCATCAGTGAGGCCGGAGGGGCTAACTATGGCTACACCTTC. Its translation: CAISEAGGANYGYTF.